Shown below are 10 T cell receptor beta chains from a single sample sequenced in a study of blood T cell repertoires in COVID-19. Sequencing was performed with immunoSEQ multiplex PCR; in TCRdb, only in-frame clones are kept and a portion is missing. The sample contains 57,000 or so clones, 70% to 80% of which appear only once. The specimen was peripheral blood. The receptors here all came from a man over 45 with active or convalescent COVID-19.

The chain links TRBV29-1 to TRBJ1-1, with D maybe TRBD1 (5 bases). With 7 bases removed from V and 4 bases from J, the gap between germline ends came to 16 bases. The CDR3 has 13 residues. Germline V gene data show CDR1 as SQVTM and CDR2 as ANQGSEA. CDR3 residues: CSAMGSGGTEAFF. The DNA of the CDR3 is TGCAGCGCCATGGGATCCGGGGGCACTGAAGCTTTCTTT.

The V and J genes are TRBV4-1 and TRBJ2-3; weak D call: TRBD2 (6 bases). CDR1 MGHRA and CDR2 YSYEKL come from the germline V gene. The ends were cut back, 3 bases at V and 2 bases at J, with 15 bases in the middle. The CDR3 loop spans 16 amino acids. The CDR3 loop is CASSQWGEGFTDTQYF. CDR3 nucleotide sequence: TGCGCCAGCAGCCAGTGGGGGGAAGGCTTCACAGATACGCAGTATTTT.

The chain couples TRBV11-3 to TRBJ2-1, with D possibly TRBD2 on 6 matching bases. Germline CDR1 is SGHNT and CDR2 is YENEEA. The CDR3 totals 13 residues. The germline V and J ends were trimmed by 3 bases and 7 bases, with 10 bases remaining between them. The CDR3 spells CASSLGLINEQFF. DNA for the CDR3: TGTGCCAGCAGCTTGGGACTTATTAATGAGCAGTTCTTC.

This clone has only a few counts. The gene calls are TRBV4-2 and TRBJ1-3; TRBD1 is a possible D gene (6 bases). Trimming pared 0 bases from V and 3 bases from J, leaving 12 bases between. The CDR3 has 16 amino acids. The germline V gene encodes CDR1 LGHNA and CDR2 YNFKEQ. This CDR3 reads CASSQDPGAGGNTIYF. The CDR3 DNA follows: TGTGCCAGCAGCCAAGATCCAGGGGCGGGTGGAAACACCATATATTTT.

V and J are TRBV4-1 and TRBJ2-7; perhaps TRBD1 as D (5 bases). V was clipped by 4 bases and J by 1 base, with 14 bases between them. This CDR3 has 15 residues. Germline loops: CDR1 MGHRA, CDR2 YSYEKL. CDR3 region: CASSRTSTGSYEQYF. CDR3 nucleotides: TGCGCCAGCAGCCGAACCTCAACAGGTTCCTACGAGCAGTACTTC.

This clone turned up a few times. The CDR3 is CASSVRDNNSPLHF. CDR3 coding DNA: TGTGCCAGCAGTGTCCGGGACAATAATTCACCCCTCCACTTT. The V and J genes are TRBV2 and TRBJ1-6, with D possibly TRBD1 on 6 matching bases. This CDR3 has 14 amino acids. V was cut by 4 bases and J by 5 bases, with 9 bases left in between. Germline V lookup: CDR1 SNHLY, CDR2 FYNNEI.

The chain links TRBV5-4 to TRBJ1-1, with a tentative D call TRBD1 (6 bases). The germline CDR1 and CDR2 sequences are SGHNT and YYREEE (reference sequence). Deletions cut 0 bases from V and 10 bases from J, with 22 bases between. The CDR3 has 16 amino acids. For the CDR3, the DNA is TGTGCCAGCAGCTTGGACCTACAGGGTATCGGTTGGGGAGCTTTCTTT. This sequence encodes CASSLDLQGIGWGAFF.

CDR3 protein: CAISEQNQPQHF. DNA of the CDR3: TGTGCCATCAGTGAGCAAAATCAGCCCCAGCATTTT. The chain combines TRBV10-3 with TRBJ1-5; D ambiguous. The CDR3 runs 12 residues. V was clipped by 2 bases and J by 4 bases, with 3 bases between them. CDR1 is ENHRY and CDR2 is SYGVKD in the germline V gene.

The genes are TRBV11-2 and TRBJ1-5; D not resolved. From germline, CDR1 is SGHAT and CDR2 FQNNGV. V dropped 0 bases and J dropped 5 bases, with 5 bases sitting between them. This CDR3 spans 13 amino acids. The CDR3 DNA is TGTGCCAGCAGCTTAGACCACTATCAGCCCCAGCATTTT. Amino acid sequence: CASSLDHYQPQHF.

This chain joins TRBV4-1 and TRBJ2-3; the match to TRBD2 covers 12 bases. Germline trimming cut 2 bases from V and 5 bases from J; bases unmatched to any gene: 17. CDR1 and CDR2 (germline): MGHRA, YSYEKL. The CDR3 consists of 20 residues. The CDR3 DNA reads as TGCGCCAGCAGCCAAACACTTCTAGCGGGAGGGCCGCGAGTCGGAGATACGCAGTATTTT. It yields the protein CASSQTLLAGGPRVGDTQYF.